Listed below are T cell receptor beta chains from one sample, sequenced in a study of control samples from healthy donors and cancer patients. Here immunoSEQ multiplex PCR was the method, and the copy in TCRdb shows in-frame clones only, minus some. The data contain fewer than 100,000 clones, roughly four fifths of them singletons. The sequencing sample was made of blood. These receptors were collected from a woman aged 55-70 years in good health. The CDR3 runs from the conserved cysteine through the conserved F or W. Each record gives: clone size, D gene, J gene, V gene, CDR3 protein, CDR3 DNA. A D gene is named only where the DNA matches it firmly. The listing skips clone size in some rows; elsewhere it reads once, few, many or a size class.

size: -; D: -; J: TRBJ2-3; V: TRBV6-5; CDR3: CASSYSGASTDTQYF; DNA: TGTGCCAGCAGTTACTCGGGGGCTAGCACAGATACGCAGTATTTT
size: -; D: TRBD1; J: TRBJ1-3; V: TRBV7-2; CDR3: CASSSGTAGNTIYF; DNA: TGTGCCAGCAGTTCCGGGACAGCTGGAAACACCATATATTTT
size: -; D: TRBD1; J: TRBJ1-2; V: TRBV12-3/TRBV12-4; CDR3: CASSQGGVYGYTF; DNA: TGTGCCAGCAGTCAAGGGGGCGTCTATGGCTACACCTTC
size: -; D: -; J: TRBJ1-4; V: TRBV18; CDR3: CASSPSGLSEEKLFF; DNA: TGTGCCAGCTCACCGTCGGGACTCAGCGAGGAAAAACTGTTTTTT
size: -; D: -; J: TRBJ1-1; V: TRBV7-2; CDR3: CASSLTANTEAFF; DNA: TGTGCCAGCAGCCTGACAGCTAACACTGAAGCTTTCTTT
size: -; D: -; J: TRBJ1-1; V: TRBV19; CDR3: CASSPSGGITNTEAFF; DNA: TGTGCCAGTAGTCCCTCCGGGGGTATAACGAACACTGAAGCTTTCTTT
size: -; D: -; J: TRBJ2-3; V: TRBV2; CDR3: CASSEGAKGGDTQYF; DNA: TGTGCCAGCAGTGAAGGGGCGAAGGGAGGAGATACGCAGTATTTT
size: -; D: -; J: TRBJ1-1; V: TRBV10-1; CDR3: CASSESALNTEAFF; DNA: TGCGCCAGCAGTGAGTCGGCCCTGAACACTGAAGCTTTCTTT
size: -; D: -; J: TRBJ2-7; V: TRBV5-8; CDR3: CASSKGLFYEQYF; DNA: TGTGCCAGCAGCAAAGGATTGTTTTACGAGCAGTACTTC
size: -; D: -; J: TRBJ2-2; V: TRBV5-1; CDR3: CASSLEGGNTGELFF; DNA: TGCGCCAGCAGCTTGGAAGGGGGGAACACCGGGGAGCTGTTTTTT
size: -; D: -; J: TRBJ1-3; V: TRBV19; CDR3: CASSMVGSYGNTIYF; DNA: TGTGCCAGTAGTATGGTCGGATCCTATGGAAACACCATATATTTT
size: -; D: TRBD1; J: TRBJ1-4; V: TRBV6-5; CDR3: CASSDRVEKLFF; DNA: TGTGCCAGCAGCGACAGGGTTGAAAAACTGTTTTTT
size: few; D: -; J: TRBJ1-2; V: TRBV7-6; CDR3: CASSLATGPTNYGYTF; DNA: TGTGCCAGCAGCTTAGCGACCGGGCCTACTAACTATGGCTACACCTTC
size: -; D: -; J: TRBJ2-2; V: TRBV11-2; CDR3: CASSYQQKNTGELFF; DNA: TGTGCCAGCAGCTACCAGCAGAAGAACACCGGGGAGCTGTTTTTT
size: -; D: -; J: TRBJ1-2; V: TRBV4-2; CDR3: CASSQDATGTFYGYTF; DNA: TGTGCCAGCAGCCAGGACGCAACAGGGACCTTTTATGGCTACACCTTC
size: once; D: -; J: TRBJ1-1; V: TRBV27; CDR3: CASKPGLAAEAFF; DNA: TGTGCCAGTAAACCAGGGTTGGCCGCTGAAGCTTTCTTT
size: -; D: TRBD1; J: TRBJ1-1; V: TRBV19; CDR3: CASVPLSGGGTEAFF; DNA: TGTGCCAGCGTCCCTCTTTCAGGGGGAGGCACTGAAGCTTTCTTT
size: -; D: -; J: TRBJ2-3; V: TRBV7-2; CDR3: CASSLFSDTQYF; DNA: TGTGCCAGCAGCTTATTTTCAGATACGCAGTATTTT
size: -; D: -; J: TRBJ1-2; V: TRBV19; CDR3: CASSIQTTGGYTF; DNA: TGTGCCAGTAGTATACAGACAACGGGTGGCTACACCTTC
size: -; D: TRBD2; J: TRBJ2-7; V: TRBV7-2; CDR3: CASSVSGTSPYEQYF; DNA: TGTGCCAGCAGCGTATCCGGGACTAGCCCCTACGAGCAGTACTTC
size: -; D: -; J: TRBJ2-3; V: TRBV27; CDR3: CASSFPLRTKSVLSTDTQYF; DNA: TGTGCCAGCAGTTTTCCCCTTCGGACTAAGAGCGTACTCAGCACAGATACGCAGTATTTT
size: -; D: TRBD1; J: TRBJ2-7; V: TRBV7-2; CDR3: CASSSAGTGAYEQYF; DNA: TGTGCCAGCAGCTCTGCGGGGACAGGCGCCTACGAGCAGTACTTC
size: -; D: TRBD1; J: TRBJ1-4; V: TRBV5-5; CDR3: CASSQGQATNEKLFF; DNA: TGTGCCAGCAGCCAGGGACAGGCAACTAATGAAAAACTGTTTTTT
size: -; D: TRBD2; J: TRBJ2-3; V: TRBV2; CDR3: CASNIAGGRTDTQYF; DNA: TGTGCCAGCAATATAGCGGGGGGGCGAACAGATACGCAGTATTTT
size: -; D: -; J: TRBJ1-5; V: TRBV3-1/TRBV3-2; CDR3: CASSQGQGNQPQHF; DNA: TGTGCCAGCAGCCAAGGCCAGGGAAATCAGCCCCAGCATTTT
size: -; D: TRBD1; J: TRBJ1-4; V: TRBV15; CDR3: CATSSRGRGPSNEKLFF; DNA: TGTGCCACCAGCAGCCGGGGCAGGGGGCCGTCTAATGAAAAACTGTTTTTT
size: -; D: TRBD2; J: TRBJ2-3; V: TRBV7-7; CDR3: CASSQGLAGAGDTQYF; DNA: TGTGCTAGCAGCCAGGGACTAGCGGGAGCTGGAGATACGCAGTATTTT
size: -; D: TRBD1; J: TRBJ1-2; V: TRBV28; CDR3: CASSFPRGRFDYGYTF; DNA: TGTGCCAGCAGTTTCCCCAGGGGGCGATTTGACTATGGCTACACCTTC
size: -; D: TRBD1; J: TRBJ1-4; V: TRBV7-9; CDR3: CASSGQGRQLEKLFF; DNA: TGTGCCAGCAGCGGACAGGGCCGACAGCTTGAAAAACTGTTTTTT
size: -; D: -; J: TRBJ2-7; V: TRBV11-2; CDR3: CASSSDFYEQYF; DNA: TGTGCCAGCAGCTCGGACTTTTACGAGCAGTACTTC
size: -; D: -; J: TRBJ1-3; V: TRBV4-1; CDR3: CASSPGVAFSGNTIYF; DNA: TGCGCCAGCAGCCCAGGGGTGGCTTTCTCTGGAAACACCATATATTTT
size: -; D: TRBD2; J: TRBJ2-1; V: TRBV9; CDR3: CASSVGERGGPNEQFF; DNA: TGTGCCAGCAGCGTAGGGGAGCGGGGGGGCCCGAATGAGCAGTTCTTC
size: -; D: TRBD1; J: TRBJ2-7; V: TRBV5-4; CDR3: CASSSGTERSYEQYF; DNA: TGTGCCAGCAGCTCAGGGACAGAACGCTCCTACGAGCAGTACTTC
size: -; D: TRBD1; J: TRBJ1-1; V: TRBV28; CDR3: CASSQGGLMNTEAFF; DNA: TGTGCCAGCAGTCAGGGGGGGTTGATGAACACTGAAGCTTTCTTT
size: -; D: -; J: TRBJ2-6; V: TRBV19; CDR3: CASSSAGAGANVLTF; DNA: TGTGCCAGTAGTAGTGCTGGGGCCGGGGCCAACGTCCTGACTTTC
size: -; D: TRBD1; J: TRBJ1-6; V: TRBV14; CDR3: CASSSPGQGHSPLHF; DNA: TGTGCCAGCAGCTCACCGGGACAGGGTCATTCACCCCTCCACTTT
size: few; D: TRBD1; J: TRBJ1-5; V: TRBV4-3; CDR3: CASSQEQGANQPQHF; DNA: TGCGCCAGCAGCCAGGAACAGGGGGCTAATCAGCCCCAGCATTTT
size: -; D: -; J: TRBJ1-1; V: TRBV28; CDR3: CASTQKRSGVRDTEAFF; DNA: TGTGCCAGCACTCAAAAGAGGTCCGGAGTAAGGGACACTGAAGCTTTCTTT
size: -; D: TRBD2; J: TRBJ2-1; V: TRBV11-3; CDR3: CASSLALAGAYNEQFF; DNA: TGTGCCAGCAGCTTAGCACTAGCGGGAGCCTACAATGAGCAGTTCTTC
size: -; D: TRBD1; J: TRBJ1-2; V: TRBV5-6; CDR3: CASTILDRGTYGYTF; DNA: TGTGCCAGCACGATCCTGGACAGGGGTACCTATGGCTACACCTTC
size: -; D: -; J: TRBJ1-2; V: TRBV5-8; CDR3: CASSLNGRMGYTF; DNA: TGTGCCAGCAGCTTGAACGGAAGAATGGGCTACACCTTC
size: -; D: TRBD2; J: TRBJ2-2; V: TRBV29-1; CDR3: CSVGGRPARELAGRRTGELFF; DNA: TGCAGCGTCGGAGGCCGCCCGGCCAGAGAACTAGCGGGAAGGCGCACCGGGGAGCTGTTTTTT
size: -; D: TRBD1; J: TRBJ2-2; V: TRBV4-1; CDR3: CASSQPRGMNTGELFF; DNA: TGCGCCAGCAGCCAACCCAGGGGGATGAACACCGGGGAGCTGTTTTTT